Included here is one T cell receptor beta chain sequence, with context. Its matching antigen is unknown. Germline assignment: CDR1 SGHRS and CDR2 YFSETQ. CDR3 length equals 14 residues. Trimming took 10 bases from V and 0 from J; bases not matched to a gene: 8. This record belongs to a study of cytomegalovirus exposure and HLA in healthy donors. General study results and limits: The study carried out a later analysis of TCR beta sequences. It associated some 18,000 of them with specific HLA alleles at a false discovery rate of 0.05. Rarity marked most TCR sequences, yet some public TCRs occurred in many donors. In a later analysis, common viral pathogens appeared linked to several of the most significant clusters.

The PCR contained 60 Vbeta and 13 Jbeta primers. Clones were sequenced by immunoSEQ multiplex PCR, and TCRdb holds only the in-frame ones, with some missing. The sample comprises 160,000 or so clones, roughly 80% of which are singletons, and approximately 3.1% rests with the top ten. V gene TRBV5-1 combines with J gene TRBJ2-3; 7 positions match TRBD2. Sequencing used PBMCs. This sequence was found in a middle-aged woman in good health and CMV-seronegative. This CDR3 is CAGLRGMSTDTQYF. The CDR3 DNA reads as TGCGCCGGCTTGCGGGGGATGAGCACAGATACGCAGTATTTT. Full variable domain (outside the CDR3, taken from reference TRBV5-1 and TRBJ2-3): KAGVTQTPRYLIKTRGQQVTLSCSPISGHRSVSWYQQTPGQGLQFLFEYFSETQRNKGNFPGRFSGRQFSNSRSEMNVSTLELGDSALYLCAGLRGMSTDTQYFGPGTRLTVL.